Listed here are 18 T cell receptor beta chains from one sample, sequenced in a study of T cells in Graves' hyperthyroidism and ophthalmopathy. Authors of the study amplified TCR beta CDR3 regions from RNA transcripts. RT-PCR in the first round (using the HTBI primer set) targeted the TCR CDR3. TCRdb analysed the multiplex PCR reads with MiXCR anew, one entry per CDR3 protein. Seen here are about 500,000 distinct CDR3 sequences, about 16% observed once, and the top ten hold approximately 32%. Sequencing was done on a sample of blood. The source of these receptors is a woman aged 30 to 39 with Graves' ophthalmopathy.

This clonotype was observed a handful of times. J is TRBJ2-1 and V is TRBV9; TRBD1 matches at 8 bases. Germline V CDR1 and CDR2: SGDLS, YYNGEE. The junction had 5 bases not matched to a gene; V was cut back by 0 bases and J by 6 bases. The CDR3 consists of 15 residues. The CDR3 region is CASSVDRTGTNEQFF. CDR3 coding DNA: TGTGCCAGCAGCGTAGACAGGACAGGGACCAATGAGCAGTTCTTC.

This clonotype was detected a few times. The rearrangement links TRBV27 to TRBJ1-5, with D possibly TRBD1 on 5 matching bases. The CDR3 consists of 16 residues. CDR1 MNHEY and CDR2 SMNVEV come from the germline V gene (reference sequence). Trimming pared 0 bases from V and 0 bases from J, leaving 9 bases between. The CDR3 nucleotides read TGTGCCAGCAGTTTATCTACAGGCTATAGCAATCAGCCCCAGCATTTT. Residues: CASSLSTGYSNQPQHF.

At least ten counts were recorded for this clonotype. The J gene is TRBJ2-1, the V gene TRBV20-1; D possibly corresponds to TRBD2 (5 bases). The germline V and J ends were trimmed by 5 bases and 4 bases, with 15 bases remaining between them. The CDR3 runs to 14 residues. The germline CDR1 and CDR2 sequences are DFQATT and SNEGSKA (reference sequence). For the CDR3, the DNA is TGCAGTGCTCCCGGACTCGGCCGTTACAATGAGCAGTTCTTC. It codes for CSAPGLGRYNEQFF.

There are a few counts of this clonotype. The CDR3 is CASSPAFRDRGEFNQPQHF. The CDR3 nucleotides read TGCGCCAGCAGCCCCGCATTTCGGGACAGGGGGGAATTCAATCAGCCCCAGCATTTT. The chain recombines TRBV4-3 with TRBJ1-5, with 11 bases aligning to TRBD1. The germline V gene encodes CDR1 LGHNA and CDR2 YSLEER. The CDR3 is 19 amino acids. With V trimmed by 4 bases and J by 3 bases, 14 bases remained unmatched.

This clonotype was recorded a few times. V and J are TRBV10-1 and TRBJ2-1; 9 bases are a match to TRBD2. V was clipped by 0 bases and J by 13 bases; unmatched bases: 7. The CDR3 has 14 amino acids. Looked up from germline, CDR1 is WNHNN and CDR2 is SYGVQD (reference sequence). This CDR3 is CASSESIGLAGQFF. CDR3 coding DNA: TGCGCCAGCAGTGAGTCGATAGGGCTAGCGGGACAGTTCTTC.

This clonotype was counted many times. This sequence joins TRBV20-1 and TRBJ2-4; D gene ambiguous. Trimming stripped 0 bases from V and 0 bases from J, with 15 bases between. This CDR3 comprises 17 residues. Germline values: CDR1 DFQATT, CDR2 SNEGSKA (reference sequence). The DNA for the CDR3 is TGCAGTGCTAGAGATTCCCTCTCGTGGGGAGCCAAAAACATTCAGTACTTC. Translation gives CSARDSLSWGAKNIQYF.

This clonotype appeared many times. The V and J genes are TRBV2 and TRBJ1-2; 10 bases map to TRBD1. After removal of 6 bases from V and 4 bases from J, the junction contained 5 bases not matched to a gene. Germline CDR1 SNHLY, CDR2 FYNNEI. The CDR3 consists of 14 residues. The CDR3, as DNA: TGTGCCAGCAGGGGGGACAGGGGTGGCTATGGCTACACCTTC. Translating gives CASRGDRGGYGYTF.

Many counts were recorded for this clonotype. The V gene is TRBV7-2, the J gene TRBJ2-3, with D perhaps being TRBD1 or TRBD2 (5 bases each). CDR1 and CDR2 from the germline V gene are SGHTA and FQGNSA. This CDR3 is 13 amino acids long. Trimming left V 5 bases short and J 9 bases short, with 15 bases between. CDR3: CASSPGAVGTQYF. In DNA, the CDR3 is TGTGCCAGCAGCCCCGGGGCCGTCGGGACGCAGTATTTT.

In this sample, this clonotype turned up a few times. The V call is TRBV4-2, the J call TRBJ1-2; D is undetermined. From germline, CDR1 is LGHNA and CDR2 YNFKEQ. Trimming stripped 2 bases from V and 6 bases from J, with 10 bases between. The CDR3 length is 13 residues. CDR3 nucleotide sequence: TGTGCCAGCAGCCAACGCCTGCAGGATGGCTACACCTTC. This gives the protein CASSQRLQDGYTF.

This clonotype occurred many times. The genes are TRBV28 and TRBJ2-1, with 8 bases fitting TRBD2. Germline CDR1 MDHEN, CDR2 SYDVKM. This CDR3 contains 13 residues. The V gene end was trimmed by 8 bases and the J gene end by 9 bases; junction bases not matched to a gene: 9. The CDR3 protein is CASRGLASIEQFF. CDR3 bases: TGTGCCAGCCGCGGACTAGCTAGCATTGAGCAGTTCTTC.

J is TRBJ1-2 and V is TRBV28; D gene ambiguous. The V end lost 11 bases, the J end lost 3 bases, and 19 bases lay between the germline ends. CDR1 and CDR2 (germline): MDHEN, SYDVKM. This CDR3 region has 14 residues. This CDR3 reads CAAQRLNNDYGYTF. CDR3 coding DNA: TGTGCCGCCCAGAGATTAAATAACGACTATGGCTACACCTTC.

As concerns this clonotype: One end of the junction does not line up with germline, which may come from a read error. The chain carries TRBV7-9 and TRBJ2-7; D is unresolved. This CDR3 has 15 amino acids. The germline gives CDR1 SEHNR, CDR2 FQNEAQ (reference sequence). CDR3 in amino acids: CASSLFGSRTSERYF. The CDR3 DNA sequence: TGTGCCAGCAGTCTATTCGGGTCCCGAACCTCCGAGCGGTACTTC.

Many counts were recorded for this clonotype. This chain connects TRBV11-2 to TRBJ2-1; tentatively, D is TRBD1 or TRBD2 (6 bases each). The CDR3 has 14 residues. Germline V gene sequence: CDR1 SGHAT, CDR2 FQNNGV. Trimming took off 5 bases at V and 13 bases at J, with 21 bases between the two ends. The CDR3 is CASSLTGGRQTQFF. Written as DNA, the CDR3 is TGTGCCAGCAGCCTCACTGGGGGGCGACAAACCCAGTTCTTC.

This clonotype has only a few counts. This chain joins TRBV9 and TRBJ2-1; perhaps TRBD1 as D (5 bases). Germline V gene data show CDR1 as SGDLS and CDR2 as YYNGEE. The CDR3 has 15 amino acids. Trimming took 0 bases from V and 6 from J, leaving 13 bases between them. CDR3 nucleotides: TGTGCCAGCAGCGTAGGAATTGGACAAATCAATGAGCAGTTCTTC. Amino acids: CASSVGIGQINEQFF.

The gene calls are TRBV3-2 and TRBJ2-7; TRBD2 is taken as the D call from the table, unchecked against the DNA. TRBV3-2 corresponds to a pseudogene. This CDR3 has 15 residues. For the CDR3, the DNA is TGTGCCAGCAGCCAAGTGACTAGCGGGGGATACGAGCAGTACTTC. Translated: CASSQVTSGGYEQYF.

This clonotype was observed at least ten times. The chain recombines TRBV20-1 with TRBJ2-5, with 7 bases matching TRBD1. The germline CDR1 and CDR2 sequences are DFQATT and SNEGSKA (reference sequence). The CDR3 runs 14 residues. The J segment lost 5 bases and the V segment lost 1 base, leaving 7 bases of the junction unmatched. As DNA, the CDR3 is TGCAGTGCTAGAGTTTCAGGGGGTTATGAGACCCAGTACTTC. This encodes CSARVSGGYETQYF.

In this sample, this clonotype turned up many times. The V and J genes are TRBV4-1 and TRBJ2-5; D remains ambiguous. With 1 base removed from V and 3 bases from J, the gap between germline ends came to 9 bases. CDR1 is MGHRA, CDR2 YSYEKL, per germline. The CDR3 extends over 14 amino acids. The CDR3 sequence: CASSQVIGKETQYF. In DNA form, the CDR3 reads TGCGCCAGCAGCCAAGTTATAGGGAAAGAGACCCAGTACTTC.

This clonotype came up many times. The rearrangement joins TRBV11-3 to TRBJ2-5; D is unresolved. This CDR3 is 13 amino acids long. Germline V CDR1 and CDR2: SGHNT, YENEEA. The V gene lost 4 bases and the J gene lost 2 bases, with 8 bases spanning the gap. The CDR3 nucleotides read TGTGCCAGCAGCTACGGGTCTCAAGAGACCCAGTACTTC. Translated, it gives CASSYGSQETQYF.